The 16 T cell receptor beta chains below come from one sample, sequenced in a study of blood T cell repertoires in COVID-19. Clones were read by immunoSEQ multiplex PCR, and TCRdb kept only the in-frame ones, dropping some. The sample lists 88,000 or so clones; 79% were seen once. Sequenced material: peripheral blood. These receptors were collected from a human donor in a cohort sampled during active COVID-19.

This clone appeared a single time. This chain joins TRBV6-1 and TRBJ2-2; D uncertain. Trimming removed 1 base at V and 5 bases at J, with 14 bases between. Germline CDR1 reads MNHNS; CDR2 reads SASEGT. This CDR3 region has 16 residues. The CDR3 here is CASSEGAVQFTGELFF. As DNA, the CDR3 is TGTGCCAGCAGTGAAGGGGCCGTGCAGTTTACCGGGGAGCTGTTTTTT.

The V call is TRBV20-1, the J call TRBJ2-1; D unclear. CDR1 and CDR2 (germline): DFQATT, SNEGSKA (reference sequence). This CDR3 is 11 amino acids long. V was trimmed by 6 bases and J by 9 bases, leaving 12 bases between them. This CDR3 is CSARRVPEQFF. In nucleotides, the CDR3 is TGCAGTGCCCGCCGGGTCCCTGAGCAGTTCTTC.

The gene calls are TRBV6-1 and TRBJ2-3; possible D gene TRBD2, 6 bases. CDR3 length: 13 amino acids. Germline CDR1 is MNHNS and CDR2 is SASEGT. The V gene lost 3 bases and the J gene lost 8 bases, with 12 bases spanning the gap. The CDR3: CASSEAGSATQYF. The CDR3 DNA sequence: TGTGCCAGCAGTGAGGCGGGGTCAGCTACGCAGTATTTT.

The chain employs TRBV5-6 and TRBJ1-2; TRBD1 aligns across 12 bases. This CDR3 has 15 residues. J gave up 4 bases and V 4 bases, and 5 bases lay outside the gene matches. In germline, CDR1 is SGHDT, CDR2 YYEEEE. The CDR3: CASSHPGQGAYGYTF. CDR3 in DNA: TGTGCCAGCAGCCATCCGGGACAGGGGGCCTATGGCTACACCTTC.

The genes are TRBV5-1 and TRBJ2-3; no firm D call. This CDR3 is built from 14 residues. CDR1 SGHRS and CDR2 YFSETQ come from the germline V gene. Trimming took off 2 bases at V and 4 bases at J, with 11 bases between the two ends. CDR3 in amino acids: CASSLDWSADTQYF. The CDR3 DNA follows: TGCGCCAGCAGCTTAGACTGGAGTGCAGATACGCAGTATTTT. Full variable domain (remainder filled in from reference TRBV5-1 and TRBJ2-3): KAGVTQTPRYLIKTRGQQVTLSCSPISGHRSVSWYQQTPGQGLQFLFEYFSETQRNKGNFPGRFSGRQFSNSRSEMNVSTLELGDSALYLCASSLDWSADTQYFGPGTRLTVL.

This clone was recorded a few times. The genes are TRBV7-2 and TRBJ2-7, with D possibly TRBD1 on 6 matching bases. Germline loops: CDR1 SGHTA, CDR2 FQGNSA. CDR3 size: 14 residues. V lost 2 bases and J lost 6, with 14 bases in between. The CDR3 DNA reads TGTGCCAGCAGCTTATCTGGGGGCCAGGGCGAGCAGTACTTC. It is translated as CASSLSGGQGEQYF.

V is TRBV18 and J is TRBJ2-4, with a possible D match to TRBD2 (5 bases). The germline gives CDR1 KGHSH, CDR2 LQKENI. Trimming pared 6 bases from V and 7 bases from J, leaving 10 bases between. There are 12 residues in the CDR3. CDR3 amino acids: CASSLLGNIQYF. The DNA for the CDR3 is TGTGCCAGCTCCCTACTAGGGAACATTCAGTACTTC.

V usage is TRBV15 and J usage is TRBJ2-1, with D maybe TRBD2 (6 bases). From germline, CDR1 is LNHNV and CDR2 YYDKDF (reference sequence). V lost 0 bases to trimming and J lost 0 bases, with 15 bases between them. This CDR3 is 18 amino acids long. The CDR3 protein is CATSRETSLPSSYNEQFF. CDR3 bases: TGTGCCACCAGCAGAGAGACTAGTTTACCGAGCTCCTACAATGAGCAGTTCTTC.

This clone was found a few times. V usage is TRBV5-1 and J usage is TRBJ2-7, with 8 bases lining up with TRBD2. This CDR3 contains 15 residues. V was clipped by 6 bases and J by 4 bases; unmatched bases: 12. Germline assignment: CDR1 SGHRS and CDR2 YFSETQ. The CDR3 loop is CASTLGAGDGYEQYF. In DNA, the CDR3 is TGCGCCAGCACACTGGGAGCGGGAGACGGGTACGAGCAGTACTTC.

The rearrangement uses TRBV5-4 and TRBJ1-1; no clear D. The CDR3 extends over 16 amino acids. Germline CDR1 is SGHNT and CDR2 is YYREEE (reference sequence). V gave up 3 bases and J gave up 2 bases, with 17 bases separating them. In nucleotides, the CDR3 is TGTGCCAGCAGCTGGGGAGAGGGCAGAACAAACACTGAAGCTTTCTTT. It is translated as CASSWGEGRTNTEAFF.

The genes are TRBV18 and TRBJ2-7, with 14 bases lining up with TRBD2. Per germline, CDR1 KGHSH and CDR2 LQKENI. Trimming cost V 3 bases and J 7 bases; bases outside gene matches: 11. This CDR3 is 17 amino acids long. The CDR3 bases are TGTGCCAGCTCACCCGGACTAGCGGGAGGTGTATTCCGGGAGCAGTACTTC. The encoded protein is CASSPGLAGGVFREQYF.

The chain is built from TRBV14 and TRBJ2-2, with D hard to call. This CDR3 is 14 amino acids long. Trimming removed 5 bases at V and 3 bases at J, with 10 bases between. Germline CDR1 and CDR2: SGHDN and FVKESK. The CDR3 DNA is TGTGCCAGCAGCTCCAGGTTGGACACCGGGGAGCTGTTTTTT. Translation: CASSSRLDTGELFF.

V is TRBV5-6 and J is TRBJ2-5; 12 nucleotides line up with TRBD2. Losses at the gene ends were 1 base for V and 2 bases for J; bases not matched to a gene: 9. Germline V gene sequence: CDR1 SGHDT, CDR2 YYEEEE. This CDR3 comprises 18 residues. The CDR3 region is CASSLYPSSGRGQETQYF. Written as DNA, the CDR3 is TGTGCCAGCAGCTTGTATCCGTCTAGCGGGAGGGGTCAAGAGACCCAGTACTTC. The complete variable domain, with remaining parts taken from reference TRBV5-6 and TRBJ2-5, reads DAGVTQSPTHLIKTRGQQVTLRCSPKSGHDTVSWYQQALGQGPQFIFQYYEEEERQRGNFPDRFSGHQFPNYSSELNVNALLLGDSALYLCASSLYPSSGRGQETQYFGPGTRLLVL.

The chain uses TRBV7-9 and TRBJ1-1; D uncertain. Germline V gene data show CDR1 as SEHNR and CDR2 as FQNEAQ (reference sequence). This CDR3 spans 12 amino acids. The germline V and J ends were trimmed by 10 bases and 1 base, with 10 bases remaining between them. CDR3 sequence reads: CATSGSNTEAFF. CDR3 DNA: TGTGCCACTTCCGGGTCGAACACTGAAGCTTTCTTT.

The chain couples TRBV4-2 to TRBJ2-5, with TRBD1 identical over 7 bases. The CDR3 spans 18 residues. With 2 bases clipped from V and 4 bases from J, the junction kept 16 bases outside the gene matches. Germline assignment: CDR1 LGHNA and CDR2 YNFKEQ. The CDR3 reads CASSQQSGVDTGAETQYF. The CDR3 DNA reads TGTGCCAGCAGCCAACAGAGCGGAGTCGACACAGGGGCAGAGACCCAGTACTTC.

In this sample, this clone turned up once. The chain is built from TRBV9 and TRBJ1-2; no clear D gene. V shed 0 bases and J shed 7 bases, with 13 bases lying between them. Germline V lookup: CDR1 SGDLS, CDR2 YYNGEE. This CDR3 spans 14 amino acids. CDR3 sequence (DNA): TGTGCCAGCAGCGTAGACGTGTGGGCTGGTGGCTACACCTTC. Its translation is CASSVDVWAGGYTF.